Listed below are T cell receptor beta chains from one sample, sequenced in a study of T cells after yellow fever vaccination. One entry per CDR3 protein results from TCRdb running MiXCR on the 5' RACE reads. The data show about 300,000 distinct CDR3 sequences, with less than 9.5% seen just once and 3% to 4% held by the top ten. The sequencing used CD4+ T cells sorted from PBMCs, collected 5 days after the yellow fever booster vaccination. These receptors all come from a man aged 18 to 30 who received the YFV17D yellow fever vaccine. CDR3s include the opening cysteine and the closing phenylalanine or tryptophan. A D gene is named only where the DNA matches it firmly. Part of the rows lack a size; the others show once, few, many or a class for expanded clones.

>TRBV19|-|-|TRBJ1-1
TGTGCCAGTAGTATAGTCAACGGACGGAAAGAAGCTTTCTTT
CASSIVNGRKEAFF
>TRBV15|TRBD2|few|TRBJ2-3
TGTGCCACCAGCAGGAGGAGCGGGGGCAGCACAGATACGCAGTATTTT
CATSRRSGGSTDTQYF
>TRBV29-1|TRBD1|-|TRBJ2-3
TGCAGCGTCAGGGGGCGGAACACAGATACGCAGTATTTT
CSVRGRNTDTQYF
>TRBV5-4|-|few|TRBJ2-3
TGTGCCAGCAGCCCCGGAGTGGGCACCACAGATACGCAGTATTTT
CASSPGVGTTDTQYF
>TRBV6-1|-|few|TRBJ1-4
TGTGCCAGTAAGCCTTCCGGAGGTGAAAAACTGTTTTTT
CASKPSGGEKLFF
>TRBV3-1|TRBD2|-|TRBJ2-5
TGTGCCAGCAGCCAGGTTATAGCGGGGGGGTACACCCAGTACTTC
CASSQVIAGGYTQYF
>TRBV12-3/TRBV12-4|-|few|TRBJ2-1
TGTGCCAGCAGTCGTTCGGCGGACCCGCGGGGATATGAGCAGTTCTTC
CASSRSADPRGYEQFF
>TRBV5-4|-|-|TRBJ1-1
TGTGCCAGCAGCTTGTATCCGGGGGCTGAAGCTTTCTTT
CASSLYPGAEAFF
>TRBV7-9|TRBD1|many|TRBJ1-6
TGTGCCAGCAGCTTAAGGGGACAGTGGGATTCACCCCTCCACTTT
CASSLRGQWDSPLHF
>TRBV5-1|-|few|TRBJ2-1
TGCGCCAGCAGCACCCTGCTAGCTCGGGGGAGCAATGAGCAGTTCTTC
CASSTLLARGSNEQFF
>TRBV3-1|-|few|TRBJ2-3
TGTGCCAGCGCCCCGAGGGTGGGCGATACGCAGTATTTT
CASAPRVGDTQYF
>TRBV5-1|-|-|TRBJ1-2
TGCGCCAGCAGCTTGGAACCAGGGAAATTTGGCTACACCTTC
CASSLEPGKFGYTF
>TRBV29-1|-|-|TRBJ2-1
TGCAGCCTGGGGAACAATGAGCAGTTCTTC
CSLGNNEQFF
>TRBV27|-|few|TRBJ1-5
TGTGCCAGCAGTTTATCCGGGGGAGGCAATCAGCCCCAGCATTTT
CASSLSGGGNQPQHF
>TRBV29-1|-|few|TRBJ1-5
TGCAGCGTTGAGGGGGTAGGAGATCAGCCCCAGCATTTT
CSVEGVGDQPQHF
>TRBV6-2/TRBV6-3|-|-|TRBJ1-5
TGTGCCAGCAGTTACTCAAGGTTAGCCCAGCATTTT
CASSYSRLAQHF
>TRBV24-1|-|-|TRBJ1-4
TGTGCCACCAGTGAGGCGGGACACAATAATGAAAAACTGTTTTTT
CATSEAGHNNEKLFF
>TRBV12-3/TRBV12-4|TRBD1|few|TRBJ2-1
TGTGCCAGCAGTCGGACAGGGTTCCGTGAGCAGTTCTTC
CASSRTGFREQFF
>TRBV7-2|-|-|TRBJ2-7
TGTGCCAGCGGCCCGGGACTCCACTCCTACGAGCAGTACTTC
CASGPGLHSYEQYF
>TRBV11-2|-|few|TRBJ2-1
TGTGCCAGCAGCTTATTCTTGGAGCAGTTCTTC
CASSLFLEQFF
>TRBV7-8|TRBD2|many|TRBJ2-3
TGTGCCAGCAGCGCTGAGCTAGCGGCGGATCTCCCAGATACGCAGTATTTT
CASSAELAADLPDTQYF
>TRBV20-1|-|few|TRBJ1-5
TGCAGTGCTACGGGGGGCAATCAGCCCCAGCATTTT
CSATGGNQPQHF
>TRBV5-1|-|many|TRBJ2-2
TGCGCCAGCAGCTTGACAGCGAACACCGGGGAGCTGTTTTTT
CASSLTANTGELFF
>TRBV6-2/TRBV6-3|-|-|TRBJ1-6
TGTGCCAGCAGTTTCGACACGTTCCTCCACTTT
CASSFDTFLHF
>TRBV5-4|TRBD1|-|TRBJ2-5
TGTGCCAGCAGCTCGCGGACAGGGAAAGAGACCCAGTACTTC
CASSSRTGKETQYF
>TRBV12-3/TRBV12-4|-|-|TRBJ2-5
TGTGCCAGCAGTTATGGGGGGGCGCGAGAGACCCAGTACTTC
CASSYGGARETQYF
>TRBV19|-|-|TRBJ1-5
TGTGCCAGTAGGGAGGAGTGGCGGCAGCCCCAGCATTTT
CASREEWRQPQHF
>TRBV2|-|few|TRBJ1-6
TGTGCCAGCAGTGAACAGGGTTTTGATAATTCACCCCTCCACTTT
CASSEQGFDNSPLHF
>TRBV18|TRBD1|-|TRBJ2-5
TGTGCCAGCTCACCGCCACCCGGGACAGGGAAGAGAGAGACCCAGTACTTC
CASSPPPGTGKRETQYF
>TRBV4-3|TRBD1|-|TRBJ1-1
TGCGCCAGCAGCCAAGATTACGGACAGGGGGTTACTGAAGCTTTCTTT
CASSQDYGQGVTEAFF
>TRBV29-1|TRBD1|few|TRBJ2-1
TGCAGCTCACGGGACAGGGGGTTCGACAATGAGCAGTTCTTC
CSSRDRGFDNEQFF
>TRBV2|-|few|TRBJ1-6
TGTGCCAGCAGCGGGGTCGGAGAGGGTTCACCCCTCCACTTT
CASSGVGEGSPLHF
>TRBV7-6|TRBD2|-|TRBJ2-5
TGTGCCAGCAGCTTAGCATTCAGACTAGCGGGGGAACAAGAGACCCAGTACTTC
CASSLAFRLAGEQETQYF
>TRBV7-3|-|-|TRBJ1-1
TGTGCCAGCAGCCCCTCTCGGGGTACTGAAGCTTTCTTT
CASSPSRGTEAFF
>TRBV20-1|-|-|TRBJ1-5
TGCAGTGCTAGAGATTTCCAGGGAGGCGATCAGCCCCAGCATTTT
CSARDFQGGDQPQHF
>TRBV28|-|few|TRBJ2-2
TGTGCCAGCTGGGGGGATAACACCGGGGAGCTGTTTTTT
CASWGDNTGELFF
>TRBV20-1|-|-|TRBJ2-7
TGCAGTGCTGGACCCGCGGCGCGAGTCTACGAGCAGTACTTC
CSAGPAARVYEQYF
>TRBV28|TRBD2|few|TRBJ2-3
TGTGCCAGCAGTGTGTCTAGCGGGGGGGCTTATACGCAGTATTTT
CASSVSSGGAYTQYF
>TRBV5-1|TRBD2|few|TRBJ2-1
TGCGCCAGCAGCGGGGGTAGCGGGGGGACTTCCTACAATGAGCAGTTCTTC
CASSGGSGGTSYNEQFF
>TRBV10-3|-|few|TRBJ1-1
TGTGCCATCACCCAGAGGTCGGACACTGAAGCTTTCTTT
CAITQRSDTEAFF
>TRBV5-4|-|-|TRBJ2-2
TGTGCCAGCAGCTTTGGGGACCCGAACACCGGGGAGCTGTTTTTT
CASSFGDPNTGELFF
>TRBV29-1|TRBD1|many|TRBJ2-1
TGCAGCGTCTTCTTACAGGGGAGTGGGGCCTACAATGAGCAGTTCTTC
CSVFLQGSGAYNEQFF
>TRBV5-1|-|many|TRBJ2-5
TGCGCCAGCAGCTTGATAGGGTGGAACCAAGAGACCCAGTACTTC
CASSLIGWNQETQYF
>TRBV20-1|TRBD1|-|TRBJ2-1
TGCAGTGCTAGGCCCGGGACAGGAGTGGGTGAGCAGTTCTTC
CSARPGTGVGEQFF
>TRBV11-2|TRBD2|few|TRBJ2-5
TGTGCCAGCAGCCCGGGACTACCCGGGGCCCAGTACTTC
CASSPGLPGAQYF
>TRBV27|-|many|TRBJ2-7
TGTGCCAGCAGCGGGGGCAGCCGGGGGGAGCAGTACTTC
CASSGGSRGEQYF
>TRBV5-1|-|many|TRBJ2-2
TGCGCCACCTCACCCTTTCAGGGTACCGGGGAGCTGTTTTTT
CATSPFQGTGELFF
>TRBV20-1|TRBD1|few|TRBJ2-7
TGCAGTGCTGGACAGGGAACGACCTACGAGCAGTACTTC
CSAGQGTTYEQYF
>TRBV5-6|-|-|TRBJ2-4
TGTGCCAGCATGGGTGGAACCAAAAACATTCAGTACTTC
CASMGGTKNIQYF
>TRBV5-1|TRBD1|-|TRBJ1-1
TGCGCCAGCGGACAGGGGTCGAACACTGAAGCTTTCTTT
CASGQGSNTEAFF
>TRBV7-2|TRBD1|-|TRBJ1-1
TGTGCCAGCAGCTCTCCACAGGGGGGGTTATGGTTCGCTGAAGCTTTCTTT
CASSSPQGGLWFAEAFF
>TRBV7-3|TRBD1|-|TRBJ1-6
TGTGCCAGCAGGGAGGGACAGCGCAATTCACCCCTCCACTTT
CASREGQRNSPLHF
>TRBV20-1|TRBD2|-|TRBJ2-1
TGCAGTGCTAAATCACCGGGACTAGCGGGTGAGCAGTTCTTC
CSAKSPGLAGEQFF
>TRBV20-1|-|few|TRBJ1-1
TGCAGTGCTAGAGGGAGGGGTTGGGGTGGAACTGAAGCTTTCTTT
CSARGRGWGGTEAFF
>TRBV4-3|-|-|TRBJ1-1
TGCGCCAGCAGCCATGGCGGGGCAGACGATTACACTGAAGCTTTCTTT
CASSHGGADDYTEAFF
>TRBV4-2|TRBD2|-|TRBJ2-1
TGTGCCAGCAGCCAAGATCGTGGACTAGCGGGGGAGGGGCAGTTCTTC
CASSQDRGLAGEGQFF
>TRBV15|TRBD2|-|TRBJ2-5
TGTGCCACCAGCAGAGGAGAAAGCGGGGACTACCAAGAGACCCAGTACTTC
CATSRGESGDYQETQYF
>TRBV5-1|-|few|TRBJ1-1
TGCGCCAGCAGCTGGGGGCCCGTGAACACTGAAGCTTTCTTT
CASSWGPVNTEAFF
>TRBV7-8|TRBD2|few|TRBJ2-5
TGTGCCAGCAGCTTGACTAGCGGGGGGGCCGAGGAGACCCAGTACTTC
CASSLTSGGAEETQYF
>TRBV10-3|TRBD1|-|TRBJ1-1
TGTGCCATCAGCGGGGACAGGGGGAACACTGAAGCTTTCTTT
CAISGDRGNTEAFF